The 32 T cell receptor beta chains in this list originate from one sample, sequenced in a study of blood T cell repertoires in COVID-19. This table comes from immunoSEQ multiplex PCR, and its TCRdb copy is limited to in-frame clones, with some not included. The sample contains about 150,000 clones, around 89% of which appear only once. The sample consisted of peripheral blood. These receptors came from a woman aged 55-70 years with active COVID-19.

The chain links TRBV19 to TRBJ1-2; no clear D. Germline assignment: CDR1 LNHDA and CDR2 SQIVND (reference sequence). CDR3 length: 14 amino acids. V was trimmed by 3 bases and J by 4 bases, leaving 12 bases between them. In nucleotides, the CDR3 is TGTGCCAGTAGTATTGCGGTCCTAGGCTATGGCTACACCTTC. Amino acids: CASSIAVLGYGYTF.

The J gene is TRBJ1-2, the V gene TRBV4-3; 8 positions agree with TRBD1. Germline assignment: CDR1 LGHNA and CDR2 YSLEER. V gave up 0 bases and J gave up 3 bases; unmatched junction bases: 6. There are 16 residues in the CDR3. CDR3 loop: CASSQDRQGAYYGYTF. The CDR3 DNA reads as TGCGCCAGCAGCCAAGATAGGCAGGGGGCATACTATGGCTACACCTTC.

CDR3 loop: CASNLEREFAGELFF. As DNA, the CDR3 is TGCGCCAGCAACTTAGAGCGGGAGTTCGCCGGGGAGCTGTTTTTT. The chain couples TRBV4-3 to TRBJ2-2; 8 bases map to TRBD2. The CDR3 totals 15 residues. J was trimmed by 6 bases and V by 7 bases; bases with no gene match: 10. Germline V gene lookup returns CDR1 LGHNA and CDR2 YSLEER.

V is TRBV7-2 and J is TRBJ2-1; 8 nucleotides match TRBD2. V was pared by 5 bases and J by 1 base, with 7 bases of the junction left unmatched. The CDR3 length is 16 residues. Germline CDR1 reads SGHTA; CDR2 reads FQGNSA. The CDR3 DNA reads TGTGCCAGCAGCACCCAGCGGGAGATGTCCTACAATGAGCAGTTCTTC. It yields the protein CASSTQREMSYNEQFF.

The chain is built from TRBV30 and TRBJ2-7; 8 nucleotides line up with TRBD1. Germline-derived CDR1 and CDR2 are GTSNPN and SVGIG (reference sequence). This CDR3 region has 17 residues. V shed 0 bases, J shed 5 bases, and the junction held 15 bases outside the gene matches. In DNA, the CDR3 is TGTGCCTGGAGTGTAGGGGGCGGCAGGGGGCTTGCAAACGAGCAGTACTTC. Its translation: CAWSVGGGRGLANEQYF.

The V and J genes are TRBV9 and TRBJ2-7; no firm D call. V gave up 0 bases and J gave up 4 bases, with 20 bases separating them. This CDR3 contains 17 residues. Germline values: CDR1 SGDLS, CDR2 YYNGEE. The CDR3 nucleotides read TGTGCCAGCAGCGTAGGTGGTAGCTTTAATCCATTTTACGAGCAGTACTTC. Translation: CASSVGGSFNPFYEQYF.

This sequence joins TRBV11-2 and TRBJ2-4; TRBD1 agrees at 7 bases. V lost 3 bases, J lost 0 bases, and 5 bases stayed unmatched. The CDR3 totals 16 residues. CDR1 and CDR2 from the germline V gene are SGHAT and FQNNGV. The CDR3 sequence: CASSFSGGQAKNIQYF. CDR3 bases: TGTGCCAGCAGCTTTTCAGGGGGTCAAGCCAAAAACATTCAGTACTTC.

A few counts support this clone. The V call is TRBV20-1, the J call TRBJ2-1; TRBD2 matches 7 bases. V shed 3 bases and J 12 bases; nucleotides not matched to a gene: 5. Per germline, CDR1 DFQATT and CDR2 SNEGSKA (reference sequence). The CDR3 contains 11 residues. Here the CDR3 DNA reads TGCAGTGCTAGCCGCGGGACTACGCAGTTCTTC. Protein product: CSASRGTTQFF.

This rearrangement joins TRBV3-1 (or the pseudogene TRBV3-2) to TRBJ1-2, with D possibly matching TRBD1 (6 bases). V gave up 3 bases and J gave up 2 bases, with 10 bases separating them. CDR3 size: 14 residues. The germline V gene encodes CDR1 LGHDT and CDR2 YNNKEL (reference sequence). CDR3 protein: CASSHSTGNYGYTF. The CDR3 region has the DNA TGTGCCAGCAGCCATTCCACAGGGAACTATGGCTACACCTTC.

This chain links TRBV15 with TRBJ1-5; tentative D call: TRBD1 (5 bases). Between the trimmed V and J ends, which lost 1 base and 1 base, there was a span of 8 bases. This CDR3 region has 15 residues. Germline V gene data show CDR1 as LNHNV and CDR2 as YYDKDF (reference sequence). This CDR3 is CATSRVGPSNQPQHF. The CDR3 DNA reads TGTGCCACCAGCAGAGTGGGGCCGAGCAATCAGCCCCAGCATTTT.

V and J are TRBV12-5 and TRBJ2-5; 9 bases line up with TRBD2. The CDR3 runs to 16 residues. CDR1 and CDR2 (germline): LGHNT, FRNRAP. V trimming: 0 bases; J trimming: 3 bases; junction bases outside the gene matches: 5. This CDR3 reads CASGLVRGGREETQYF. The CDR3, as DNA: TGTGCTAGTGGTTTGGTACGTGGCGGGAGGGAAGAGACCCAGTACTTC. Combining the CDR3 with reference TRBV12-5 and TRBJ2-5 gives the whole variable domain DARVTQTPRHKVTEMGQEVTMRCQPILGHNTVFWYRQTMMQGLELLAYFRNRAPLDDSGMPKDRFSAEMPDATLATLKIQPSEPRDSAVYFCASGLVRGGREETQYFGPGTRLLVL.

The J gene is TRBJ2-3, the V gene TRBV5-6, with 10 bases lining up with TRBD2. V lost 0 bases to trimming and J lost 1 base; unmatched junction nucleotides: 5. Per germline, CDR1 SGHDT and CDR2 YYEEEE. The CDR3 length is 17 residues. CDR3 sequence: CASSLEWTSGRTDTQYF. The CDR3 coding sequence is TGTGCCAGCAGCTTGGAGTGGACTAGCGGTCGCACAGATACGCAGTATTTT.

The CDR3 region has the DNA TGCGCCAGCAGCCAAGATCCGACTACCCCTAGCCCAAAAAACATTCAGTACTTC. Residues: CASSQDPTTPSPKNIQYF. The genes are TRBV4-1 and TRBJ2-4, with D tentatively TRBD2 (5 bases). V dropped 0 bases and J dropped 4 bases, with 19 bases sitting between them. CDR3 length: 18 residues. Germline CDR1 MGHRA, CDR2 YSYEKL.

This clone was seen only once. DNA of the CDR3: TGTGCCAGCAGTTTGACAGGGGGCAATCAGCCCCAGCATTTT. Its protein is CASSLTGGNQPQHF. V gene TRBV11-2 combines with J gene TRBJ1-5; 8 nucleotides agree with TRBD1. Per germline, CDR1 SGHAT and CDR2 FQNNGV. J gave up 2 bases and V 6 bases, and 3 bases lay outside the gene matches. The CDR3 has 14 residues.

The J gene is TRBJ2-6, the V gene TRBV7-2; D not certain. Germline CDR1 SGHTA, CDR2 FQGNSA. The CDR3 totals 16 residues. With 5 bases removed from V and 0 bases from J, the gap between germline ends came to 11 bases. CDR3 sequence: CASSPTTVSGANVLTF. The CDR3 DNA reads as TGTGCCAGCAGCCCGACCACAGTCTCTGGGGCCAACGTCCTGACTTTC.

V is TRBV9 and J is TRBJ2-6; D is perhaps TRBD1 (5 bases). The CDR3 has 13 residues. Germline CDR1 reads SGDLS; CDR2 reads YYNGEE. V lost 0 bases and J 8 bases, leaving 6 bases between the germline ends. The CDR3 DNA reads as TGTGCCAGCAGCGTAGCAGGGTCCAACGTCCTGACTTTC. Its translation is CASSVAGSNVLTF.

This chain connects TRBV18 to TRBJ1-5; 8 bases are a match to TRBD1. This CDR3 is 15 amino acids long. J gave up 2 bases and V 4 bases, and 4 bases lay outside the gene matches. The germline CDR1 and CDR2 sequences are KGHSH and LQKENI. This CDR3 reads CASSLQTGGNQPQHF. DNA of the CDR3: TGTGCCAGCTCACTTCAGACAGGGGGCAATCAGCCCCAGCATTTT.

The CDR3 region is CASSLGLAGVNEQFF. The CDR3 coding sequence is TGTGCCAGCAGTTTAGGACTAGCGGGAGTTAATGAGCAGTTCTTC. This chain connects TRBV28 to TRBJ2-1; 13 nucleotides match TRBD2. The germline gives CDR1 MDHEN, CDR2 SYDVKM. With V trimmed by 2 bases and J by 7 bases, 2 bases remained unmatched. The length of the CDR3 is 15 residues. Filled out from reference TRBV28 and TRBJ2-1, the complete variable domain reads DVKVTQSSRYLVKRTGEKVFLECVQDMDHENMFWYRQDPGLGLRLIYFSYDVKMKEKGDIPEGYSVSREKKERFSLILESASTNQTSMYLCASSLGLAGVNEQFFGPGTRLTVL.

The gene calls are TRBV2 and TRBJ2-7, with 9 positions matching TRBD1. Trimming cost V 8 bases and J 6 bases; bases outside gene matches: 8. Germline CDR1 reads SNHLY; CDR2 reads FYNNEI. The CDR3 has 13 amino acids. CDR3 in amino acids: CASLRTGVGEQYF. Written as DNA, the CDR3 is TGTGCCAGCCTACGGACAGGGGTAGGCGAGCAGTACTTC.

This clone was picked up one time. J is TRBJ2-7 and V is TRBV18; D unresolved. Trimming removed 3 bases from V and 0 bases from J, with 9 bases in between. This CDR3 has 14 residues. Per the germline V gene, CDR1 is KGHSH and CDR2 is LQKENI. The CDR3 bases are TGTGCCAGCTCACCTGGTAGGAGCTCCTACGAGCAGTACTTC. Its translation: CASSPGRSSYEQYF.

The chain links TRBV3-1 (or the pseudogene TRBV3-2) to TRBJ1-1, with D possibly matching TRBD1 (5 bases). Trimming removed 1 base at V and 4 bases at J, with 10 bases between. The CDR3 extends over 14 amino acids. In germline, CDR1 is LGHDT, CDR2 YNNKEL (reference sequence). CDR3 sequence: CASSQGRGSTEAFF. CDR3 in DNA: TGTGCCAGCAGCCAAGGGAGGGGATCCACTGAAGCTTTCTTT.

The genes are TRBV4-1 and TRBJ2-5, with D tentatively TRBD2 (6 bases). The CDR3 contains 15 residues. In germline, CDR1 is MGHRA, CDR2 YSYEKL. Trimming took 2 bases from V and 4 from J, leaving 14 bases between them. CDR3 protein: CASSQSPGSGETQYF. The CDR3 nucleotides read TGCGCCAGCAGCCAATCCCCCGGGAGCGGAGAGACCCAGTACTTC.

The V and J genes are TRBV18 and TRBJ1-5, with a weak D call TRBD1 (5 bases). The germline V gene has CDR1 KGHSH and CDR2 LQKENI. This CDR3 comprises 14 residues. V lost 1 base, J lost 5 bases, and 9 bases lay in between. Here the CDR3 DNA reads TGTGCCAGCTCACCACGAACGGGGGATCAGCCCCAGCATTTT. Its translation is CASSPRTGDQPQHF.

In its sample, this clone was seen a few times. The rearrangement uses TRBV6-1 and TRBJ1-5; D perhaps matches TRBD1 (5 bases). Between the trimmed V and J ends, which lost 1 base and 7 bases, there was a span of 8 bases. CDR1 and CDR2 (germline): MNHNS, SASEGT. This CDR3 is built from 13 residues. CDR3 sequence (DNA): TGTGCCAGCAGTGAAGGGAGGGGACAGCCCCAGCATTTT. Residues: CASSEGRGQPQHF.

The chain carries TRBV7-6 and TRBJ2-3; 16 bases are a match to TRBD2. With 5 bases clipped from V and 0 bases from J, the junction kept 11 bases outside the gene matches. The length of the CDR3 is 20 residues. In germline, CDR1 is SGHVS, CDR2 FNYEAQ. This CDR3 reads CASSQGLAGGFFASTDTQYF. The CDR3 region has the DNA TGTGCCAGCAGCCAGGGACTAGCGGGAGGGTTTTTCGCTAGCACAGATACGCAGTATTTT.

The chain uses TRBV6-5 and TRBJ2-7, with D possibly matching TRBD1 (6 bases). The CDR3 extends over 15 amino acids. In germline, CDR1 is MNHEY, CDR2 SVGAGI. V was cut by 0 bases and J by 2 bases, with 11 bases left in between. The CDR3 loop is CASSYSLQGPYEQYF. CDR3 sequence (DNA): TGTGCCAGCAGTTACTCGTTACAGGGTCCCTACGAGCAGTACTTC.

The gene calls are TRBV1 and TRBJ2-4; the D call in the table, TRBD2, was not verified against the DNA. TRBV1 is noted as a pseudogene. This CDR3 is 18 amino acids long. The CDR3 coding sequence is TGCACCAGCAGCCAAGATACGGGGGAGGTTCTGGTCAAAAACATTCAGTACTTC. Translated, it gives CTSSQDTGEVLVKNIQYF.

V gene TRBV4-3 combines with J gene TRBJ2-3, with TRBD2 matching over 7 bases. In germline, CDR1 is LGHNA, CDR2 YSLEER. The CDR3 contains 19 residues. V shed 0 bases and J 3 bases; nucleotides not matched to a gene: 15. The CDR3 reads CASSQDSGFWAGETDTQYF. The CDR3 DNA reads TGCGCCAGCAGCCAAGATTCCGGCTTTTGGGCGGGGGAGACAGATACGCAGTATTTT.

V and J are TRBV5-4 and TRBJ1-5; perhaps TRBD1 as D (6 bases). The V gene's germline CDR1 is SGHNT and CDR2 YYREEE (reference sequence). Trimming removed 0 bases at V and 4 bases at J, with 11 bases between. The CDR3 length is 15 residues. CDR3 in DNA: TGTGCCAGCAGCTTGGGTCCAACAGGGAATCAGCCCCAGCATTTT. Its protein product is CASSLGPTGNQPQHF.

This chain links TRBV27 with TRBJ2-3, with TRBD2 matching over 11 bases. V gave up 6 bases and J gave up 8 bases; unmatched junction bases: 10. The V gene's germline CDR1 is MNHEY and CDR2 SMNVEV (reference sequence). The CDR3 consists of 15 residues. The CDR3 is CASRYSGRAQGTQYF. In DNA, the CDR3 is TGTGCCAGCAGATATAGCGGGAGGGCCCAGGGTACGCAGTATTTT.

The chain carries TRBV20-1 and TRBJ2-3; 7 positions match TRBD2. The CDR3 consists of 13 residues. Germline V gene lookup returns CDR1 DFQATT and CDR2 SNEGSKA (reference sequence). V lost 3 bases and J lost 5; bases outside the gene matches: 5. The CDR3 loop reads CSASMAGEDTQYF. The CDR3 bases are TGCAGTGCTAGTATGGCGGGAGAAGATACGCAGTATTTT.

The V call is TRBV5-1, the J call TRBJ1-2; D not certain. In germline, CDR1 is SGHRS, CDR2 YFSETQ. V lost 0 bases and J lost 4, with 4 bases in between. CDR3 length equals 12 residues. CDR3 sequence reads: CASSLDSYGYTF. CDR3 sequence (DNA): TGCGCCAGCAGCTTGGACAGCTATGGCTACACCTTC.